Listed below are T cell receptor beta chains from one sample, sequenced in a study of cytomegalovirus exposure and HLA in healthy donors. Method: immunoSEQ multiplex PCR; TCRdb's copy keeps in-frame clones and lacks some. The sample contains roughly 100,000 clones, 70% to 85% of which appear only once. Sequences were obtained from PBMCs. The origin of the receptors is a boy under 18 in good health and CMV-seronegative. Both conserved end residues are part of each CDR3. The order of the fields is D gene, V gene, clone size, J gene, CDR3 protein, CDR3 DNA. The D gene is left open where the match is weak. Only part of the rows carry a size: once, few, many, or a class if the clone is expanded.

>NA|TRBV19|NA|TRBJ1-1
CASSIMDVGGKAFF
TGTGCCAGTAGTATAATGGATGTGGGAGGGAAAGCTTTCTTT
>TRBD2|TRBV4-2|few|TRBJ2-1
CASSHVGLEEDSEQFF
TGTGCCAGCAGCCACGTGGGACTAGAAGAGGACAGTGAGCAGTTCTTC
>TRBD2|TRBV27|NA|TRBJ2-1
CASSPGTRYNEQFF
TGTGCCAGCAGTCCCGGGACTAGGTACAATGAGCAGTTCTTC
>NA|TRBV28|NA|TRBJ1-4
CASRESLGGEKLFF
TGTGCCAGCAGAGAAAGTTTGGGGGGTGAAAAACTGTTTTTT
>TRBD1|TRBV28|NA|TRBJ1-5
CASSPVQGDRQPQHF
TGTGCCAGCAGTCCTGTACAGGGGGATCGACAGCCCCAGCATTTT
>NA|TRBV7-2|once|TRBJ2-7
CASSLLWGRGYEQYF
TGTGCCAGCAGTCTTCTCTGGGGCCGAGGCTACGAGCAGTACTTC
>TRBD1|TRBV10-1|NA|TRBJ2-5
CASSGGTGIGKTQYF
TGCGCCAGCAGTGGCGGGACAGGGATTGGAAAGACCCAGTACTTC
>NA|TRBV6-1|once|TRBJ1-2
CASSPPTGANYGYTF
TGTGCCAGCAGTCCCCCCACAGGAGCTAACTATGGCTACACCTTC
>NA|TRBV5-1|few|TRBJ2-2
CASRQGANTGELFF
TGCGCCAGCCGTCAGGGTGCGAACACCGGGGAGCTGTTTTTT
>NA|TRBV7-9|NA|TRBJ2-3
CASSFDRSTDTQYF
TGTGCCAGCAGCTTCGACAGAAGCACAGATACGCAGTATTTT
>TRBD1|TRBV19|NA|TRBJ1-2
CASGPGRGHYYGYTF
TGTGCCAGCGGACCCGGTAGGGGGCATTACTATGGCTACACCTTC
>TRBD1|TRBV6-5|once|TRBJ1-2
CASTLGQGFYGYTF
TGTGCCAGCACCTTGGGACAGGGATTCTATGGCTACACCTTC
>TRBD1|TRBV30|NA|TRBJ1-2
CAWIRDRVTYGYTF
TGTGCCTGGATCCGGGACAGGGTCACCTATGGCTACACCTTC
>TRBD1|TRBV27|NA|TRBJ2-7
CASRPEDRVPEQYF
TGTGCCAGCAGACCCGAAGACAGGGTCCCCGAGCAGTACTTC
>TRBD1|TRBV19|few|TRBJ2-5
CASSTHRGETQYF
TGTGCCAGTAGTACTCACAGGGGAGAGACCCAGTACTTC
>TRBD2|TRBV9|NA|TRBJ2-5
CASSVGGWASGQETQYF
TGTGCCAGCAGCGTAGGGGGTTGGGCTAGCGGACAAGAGACCCAGTACTTC
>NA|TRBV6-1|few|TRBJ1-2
CASSEAFSRGHRGYTF
TGTGCCAGCAGTGAAGCGTTCTCAAGGGGTCACCGAGGCTACACCTTC
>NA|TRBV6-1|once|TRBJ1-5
CASSEAGEFWPQHF
TGTGCCAGCAGTGAGGCAGGGGAATTTTGGCCCCAGCATTTT
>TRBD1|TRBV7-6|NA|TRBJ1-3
CASSGRTGQLDTIYF
TGTGCCAGCAGCGGTCGGACAGGGCAGCTCGACACCATATATTTT
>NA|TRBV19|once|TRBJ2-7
CASSMAQGGYEQYF
TGTGCCAGTAGTATGGCACAGGGCGGTTACGAGCAGTACTTC
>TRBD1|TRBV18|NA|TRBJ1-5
CASSPDRTQPQHF
TGTGCCAGCTCACCGGACAGGACTCAGCCCCAGCATTTT
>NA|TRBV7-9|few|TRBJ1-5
CASSDDQGSNQPQHF
TGTGCCAGCAGCGATGACCAGGGGAGCAATCAGCCCCAGCATTTT
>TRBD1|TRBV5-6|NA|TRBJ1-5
CASSILDRVEQPQHF
TGTGCCAGCAGCATCCTCGACAGGGTGGAGCAGCCCCAGCATTTT
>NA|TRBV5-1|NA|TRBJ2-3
CASSLEQRTDTQYF
TGCGCCAGCAGCTTGGAACAGCGCACAGATACGCAGTATTTT
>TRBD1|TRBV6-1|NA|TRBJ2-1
CASLERDSYNEQFF
TGTGCCAGCCTCGAGAGGGACAGCTACAATGAGCAGTTCTTC
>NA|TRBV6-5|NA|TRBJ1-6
CASSYQGPAGSPLHF
TGTGCCAGCAGTTACCAGGGCCCCGCCGGCTCACCCCTCCACTTT
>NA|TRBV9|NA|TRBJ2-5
CASSVGEEETQYF
TGTGCCAGCAGCGTAGGGGAGGAAGAGACCCAGTACTTC
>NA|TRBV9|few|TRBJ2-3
CASSGSRQISTDTQYF
TGTGCCAGCAGCGGATCACGACAGATTAGCACAGATACGCAGTATTTT
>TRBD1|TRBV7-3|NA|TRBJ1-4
CASSLKGAGWVEKLFF
TGTGCCAGCAGCTTAAAGGGGGCAGGGTGGGTTGAAAAACTGTTTTTT
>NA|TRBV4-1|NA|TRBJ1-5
CASRSSGSNQPQHF
TGCGCCAGCAGAAGTTCCGGGAGCAATCAGCCCCAGCATTTT
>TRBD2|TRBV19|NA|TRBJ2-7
CASSIGSGRPHEQYF
TGTGCCAGTAGTATAGGGTCCGGGAGGCCCCACGAGCAGTACTTC
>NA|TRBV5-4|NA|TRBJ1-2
CASSPDRNYGYTF
TGTGCCAGCAGCCCTGACAGAAACTATGGCTACACCTTC